The 13 T cell receptor beta chains listed next were all sequenced from one sample in a study of technical replicates of blood from a handful of donors (dated by TCRdb to the late 2010s). Library prep was done by the immunoSEQ multiplex PCR assay. TCRdb carries this immuneACCESS record with in-frame sequences only. Its versions omit some clonotypes, under half of them owing to an unresolved V gene in the studies checked, with the rest unexplained. For this sample the table gives about 83,000 clones, of which roughly 96% were detected only once. About 0.31% of the sample is taken by the ten largest. Sequencing was performed on T cells isolated from PBMCs. Every receptor here comes from a human donor in good health.

This rearrangement joins TRBV6-5 to TRBJ2-7, with D perhaps TRBD2 (6 bases). The V and J ends lost 2 bases and 0 bases respectively, with 8 bases between them. This CDR3 is built from 14 residues. Per germline, CDR1 MNHEY and CDR2 SVGAGI. DNA for the CDR3: TGTGCCAGCAGTTACGCGGGACTCTCCTACGAGCAGTACTTC. Its translation is CASSYAGLSYEQYF.

The CDR3, as DNA: TGTGCCAGCACGCCAGGGGGCTCGCTTTTTGATGGCTACACCTTC. Amino acids: CASTPGGSLFDGYTF. The chain combines TRBV28 with TRBJ1-2, with 8 positions matching TRBD1. CDR3 length equals 15 residues. Per germline, CDR1 MDHEN and CDR2 SYDVKM. Trimming at V came to 7 bases and at J to 6 bases, leaving 13 bases not matched to a gene.

The chain carries TRBV6-4 and TRBJ1-2; D uncertain. The CDR3 is made up of 17 amino acids. V lost 5 bases and J lost 7, with 26 bases in between. CDR1 and CDR2 (germline): MRHNA, SNTAGT. DNA for the CDR3: TGTGCCAGCAGTATGGAGGGCAGTTTGGCGGAGTCGGCTGGCTACACCTTC. The encoded protein is CASSMEGSLAESAGYTF.

The chain recombines TRBV28 with TRBJ2-7; TRBD2 matches at 11 bases. The CDR3 sequence is 15 residues long. V trimming: 7 bases; J trimming: 5 bases; junction bases outside the gene matches: 10. The germline V gene encodes CDR1 MDHEN and CDR2 SYDVKM. The CDR3 spells CASIHPTSGSHEQYF. The CDR3 bases are TGTGCCAGCATCCATCCTACTAGCGGGAGTCACGAGCAGTACTTC.

This clone was picked up one time. This sequence joins TRBV5-6 and TRBJ1-4; 7 bases map to TRBD1. With V trimmed by 4 bases and J by 8 bases, 11 bases remained unmatched. The CDR3 consists of 15 residues. Germline CDR1 is SGHDT and CDR2 is YYEEEE. CDR3 loop: CASSPTGLKGEKLFF. CDR3 coding DNA: TGTGCCAGCAGCCCGACAGGGCTAAAAGGGGAAAAACTGTTTTTT.

The chain joins TRBV6-6 to TRBJ2-7, with 9 bases aligning to TRBD2. The CDR3 has 13 residues. The J segment lost 1 base and the V segment lost 7 bases, leaving 2 bases of the junction unmatched. CDR1 and CDR2 (germline): MNHNY, SVGAGI (reference sequence). The CDR3, as DNA: TGTGCCAGCACCCTAGCGGGATCCTACGAGCAGTACTTC. This codes for CASTLAGSYEQYF.

This chain connects TRBV7-9 to TRBJ1-1; no clear D. V was cut by 2 bases and J by 1 base, with 8 bases left in between. The length of the CDR3 is 14 residues. CDR1 is SEHNR and CDR2 is FQNEAQ in the germline V gene (reference sequence). CDR3 in amino acids: CASSLHSKNTEAFF. CDR3 in DNA: TGTGCCAGCAGCTTACACAGTAAGAACACTGAAGCTTTCTTT.

This chain connects TRBV4-1 to TRBJ2-7; a possible D gene is TRBD2 (5 bases). This CDR3 comprises 15 residues. Trimming removed 3 bases at V and 3 bases at J, with 15 bases between. Germline CDR1 reads MGHRA; CDR2 reads YSYEKL. Written as DNA, the CDR3 is TGCGCCAGCAGCCAGACGATAGGACTGTACTACGAGCAGTACTTC. Amino acid sequence: CASSQTIGLYYEQYF.

The chain joins TRBV7-3 to TRBJ2-1; 9 bases map to TRBD2. The CDR3 contains 16 residues. V was clipped by 2 bases and J by 6 bases; unmatched bases: 8. Germline CDR1 is SGHTA and CDR2 is FQGTGA. The CDR3 nucleotides read TGTGCCAGCAGCTTAGCGGGAGGGTTCCCCTTCAATGAGCAGTTCTTC. Amino acids: CASSLAGGFPFNEQFF. Full variable domain (rest looked up from reference TRBV7-3 and TRBJ2-1): GAGVSQTPSNKVTEKGKYVELRCDPISGHTALYWYRQSLGQGPEFLIYFQGTGAADDSGLPNDRFFAVRPEGSVSTLKIQRTERGDSAVYLCASSLAGGFPFNEQFFGPGTRLTVL.

Regarding this clone: The identical CDR3 is also encoded by other nucleotide sequences in the sample. The gene calls are TRBV7-2 and TRBJ2-2, with 9 bases matching TRBD2. Germline lookup yields CDR1 SGHTA and CDR2 FQGNSA. Trimming cost V 3 bases and J 1 base; bases outside gene matches: 0. The CDR3 has 15 amino acids. CDR3 region: CASSLTSGNTGELFF. CDR3 nucleotides: TGTGCCAGCAGCTTGACTAGCGGGAACACCGGGGAGCTGTTTTTT. Filled out from reference TRBV7-2 and TRBJ2-2, the complete variable domain reads GAGVSQSPSNKVTEKGKDVELRCDPISGHTALYWYRQSLGQGLEFLIYFQGNSAPDKSGLPSDRFSAERTGGSVSTLTIQRTQQEDSAVYLCASSLTSGNTGELFFGEGSRLTVL.

The rearrangement uses TRBV2 and TRBJ1-5; 8 bases fit TRBD1. The CDR3 runs 17 residues. CDR1 is SNHLY and CDR2 is FYNNEI in the germline V gene. Unmatched junction bases numbered 12, after V lost 5 bases and J lost 3 bases. This chain's CDR3 is CASSPLGGQVTNQPQHF. The DNA for the CDR3 is TGTGCCAGCAGTCCCCTAGGGGGACAGGTCACCAATCAGCCCCAGCATTTT. Full variable domain (rest looked up from reference TRBV2 and TRBJ1-5): EPEVTQTPSHQVTQMGQEVILRCVPISNHLYFYWYRQILGQKVEFLVSFYNNEISEKSEIFDDQFSVERPDGSNFTLKIRSTKLEDSAMYFCASSPLGGQVTNQPQHFGDGTRLSIL.

Here the CDR3 DNA reads TGTGCCAGCAGCCTCGTAGGAGGATGGAGCTCTGGAAACACCATATATTTT. It yields the protein CASSLVGGWSSGNTIYF. The gene calls are TRBV7-8 and TRBJ1-3; no firm D call. V was pared by 5 bases and J by 0 bases, with 17 bases between. Germline loops: CDR1 SGHVS, CDR2 FQNEAQ. CDR3 length equals 17 residues.

The V gene is TRBV15, the J gene TRBJ2-5; TRBD2 matches at 12 bases. J was trimmed by 4 bases and V by 5 bases; bases with no gene match: 11. From germline, CDR1 is LNHNV and CDR2 YYDKDF (reference sequence). The CDR3 contains 17 residues. The CDR3: CATSLHGLAGRPETQYF. The CDR3, as DNA: TGTGCCACCAGCCTCCACGGACTAGCGGGACGCCCAGAGACCCAGTACTTC.